These 17 T cell receptor beta chains were all obtained from the same sample, sequenced in a study of neurological immune-mediated disorders. TCRdb reprocessed the 5' RACE reads with MiXCR, giving one entry per CDR3 protein. The sample yields 50,000 or so distinct CDR3 sequences, 16% seen once. Source material: PBMCs. Every receptor here comes from a man between 60 and 75 years old in good health.

In its sample, this clonotype ranks as medium-sized. The chain combines TRBV5-1 with TRBJ2-2, with a weak D call TRBD2 (6 bases). The CDR3 is 15 residues long. V was shortened by 5 bases and J by 7 bases, with 18 bases between the two germline ends. The V gene's germline CDR1 is SGHRS and CDR2 YFSETQ. CDR3 in DNA: TGCGCCAGCAGGCCTGGTGCTAGCGCCGTCGGGGAGCTGTTTTTT. It translates to CASRPGASAVGELFF. Based on the CDR3 plus reference TRBV5-1 and TRBJ2-2, the full variable domain is KAGVTQTPRYLIKTRGQQVTLSCSPISGHRSVSWYQQTPGQGLQFLFEYFSETQRNKGNFPGRFSGRQFSNSRSEMNVSTLELGDSALYLCASRPGASAVGELFFGEGSRLTVL.

The chain combines TRBV29-1 with TRBJ2-7, with D perhaps matching TRBD2 (6 bases). Germline CDR1 and CDR2: SQVTM and ANQGSEA. V was pared by 8 bases and J by 2 bases, with 13 bases between. The CDR3 runs 12 residues. The CDR3 here is CSFSSGAYEQYF. DNA of the CDR3: TGCAGCTTTAGCTCGGGGGCCTACGAGCAGTACTTC.

Many counts were recorded for this clonotype. The V call is TRBV28, the J call TRBJ1-3, with unresolved D. Germline V CDR1 and CDR2: MDHEN, SYDVKM. This CDR3 has 14 amino acids. The V end was cut by 6 bases, the J end by 7 bases, with 16 bases between. The CDR3 here is CASRPTGEWNTIYF. As DNA, the CDR3 is TGTGCCAGCAGACCCACTGGGGAATGGAACACCATATATTTT.

This clonotype showed up many times. The chain combines TRBV5-1 with TRBJ2-5; 8 nucleotides line up with TRBD2. This CDR3 region has 16 residues. The V gene end was trimmed by 2 bases and the J gene end by 2 bases; junction bases not matched to a gene: 8. Germline CDR1 reads SGHRS; CDR2 reads YFSETQ. CDR3 bases: TGCGCCAGCAGCTTCGGACTAGCCTGGGGGCAAGAGACCCAGTACTTC. Translating it yields CASSFGLAWGQETQYF.

This clonotype occurred many times. The V gene is TRBV20-1, the J gene TRBJ2-1; D ambiguous. V gave up 3 bases and J gave up 5 bases, with 11 bases separating them. There are 13 residues in the CDR3. The germline V gene has CDR1 DFQATT and CDR2 SNEGSKA (reference sequence). In DNA, the CDR3 is TGCAGTGCTAGTCGTCCGGACCACAATGAGCAGTTCTTC. Translating it yields CSASRPDHNEQFF.

This clonotype was detected many times. The V gene is TRBV3-1, the J gene TRBJ1-2, with D maybe TRBD1 (6 bases). Per germline, CDR1 LGHDT and CDR2 YNNKEL (reference sequence). V was trimmed by 4 bases and J by 7 bases, leaving 16 bases between them. The CDR3 is 14 amino acids. The CDR3 DNA reads TGTGCCAGCAGCCCCTCCCGGGGGCAGGCTGGCTACACCTTC. Translating it yields CASSPSRGQAGYTF.

The CDR3 here is CASSSQPNNEQFF. The CDR3 region has the DNA TGTGCCAGCAGCTCCCAACCGAACAATGAGCAGTTCTTC. J is TRBJ2-1 and V is TRBV7-2; unclear D gene. Trimming left V 4 bases short and J 5 bases short, with 9 bases between. Germline loops: CDR1 SGHTA, CDR2 FQGNSA. This CDR3 is 13 amino acids long. Complete variable domain (other parts from reference TRBV7-2 and TRBJ2-1): GAGVSQSPSNKVTEKGKDVELRCDPISGHTALYWYRQSLGQGLEFLIYFQGNSAPDKSGLPSDRFSAERTGGSVSTLTIQRTQQEDSAVYLCASSSQPNNEQFFGPGTRLTVL.

This chain uses TRBV12-3 or TRBV12-4 with TRBJ1-1; D perhaps matches TRBD1 (6 bases). This CDR3 is 14 amino acids long. Trimming took off 5 bases at V and 3 bases at J, with 13 bases between the two ends. The CDR3 reads CASSIGTSYTEAFF. DNA of the CDR3: TGTGCCAGCAGTATCGGGACATCATACACTGAAGCTTTCTTT.

At least ten counts were recorded for this clonotype. The chain joins TRBV10-3 to TRBJ2-5, with D perhaps TRBD2 (5 bases). This CDR3 spans 15 amino acids. In germline, CDR1 is ENHRY, CDR2 SYGVKD. Trimming took 0 bases from V and 5 from J, leaving 13 bases between them. The CDR3 sequence: CAISESLVRGETQYF. In nucleotides, the CDR3 is TGTGCCATCAGTGAGTCGCTTGTTAGAGGGGAGACCCAGTACTTC.

This clonotype was recorded many times. The chain employs TRBV5-6 and TRBJ2-1; D might be TRBD1 (6 bases). The CDR3 runs to 14 residues. Germline V gives CDR1 SGHDT, CDR2 YYEEEE. V lost 3 bases and J lost 6, with 13 bases in between. As DNA, the CDR3 is TGTGCCAGCAGCTCGCAGGGGTTAGGCAATGAGCAGTTCTTC. It is translated as CASSSQGLGNEQFF.

By frequency in the sample, this clonotype is medium-sized (0.01 to 0.1%). The chain links TRBV19 to TRBJ1-5; D not resolved. The germline V gene has CDR1 LNHDA and CDR2 SQIVND (reference sequence). Trimming removed 3 bases at V and 7 bases at J, with 10 bases between. CDR3 length: 13 amino acids. Here the CDR3 DNA reads TGTGCCAGTAGTATCGGTGTTGCCCAGCCCCAGCATTTT. Protein: CASSIGVAQPQHF. The variable domain in full, with the rest retrieved from reference TRBV19 and TRBJ1-5, is DGGITQSPKYLFRKEGQNVTLSCEQNLNHDAMYWYRQDPGQGLRLIYYSQIVNDFQKGDIAEGYSVSREKKESFPLTVTSAQKNPTAFYLCASSIGVAQPQHFGDGTRLSIL.

The chain uses TRBV15 and TRBJ2-7; TRBD1 matches 9 bases. V gave up 0 bases and J gave up 6 bases; unmatched junction bases: 6. The CDR3 covers 15 residues. Germline V gene data show CDR1 as LNHNV and CDR2 as YYDKDF (reference sequence). The CDR3 sequence: CATSRERQGDLEQYF. In nucleotides, the CDR3 is TGTGCCACCAGCAGAGAACGACAGGGGGATCTCGAGCAGTACTTC.

This clonotype showed up many times. The rearrangement uses TRBV20-1 and TRBJ1-5; 12 nucleotides agree with TRBD1. The CDR3 totals 17 residues. Germline-derived CDR1 and CDR2 are DFQATT and SNEGSKA (reference sequence). The trim removed 7 bases at V and 2 bases at J, leaving 12 bases unmatched. CDR3 amino acids: CSVTSGTGGSGNQPQHF. The CDR3 DNA reads TGCAGTGTAACCTCCGGGACAGGGGGCTCGGGCAATCAGCCCCAGCATTTT.

Ten or more counts support this clonotype. CDR3 in DNA: TGCGCCAGCAGCCCGGGACTAGCGGGAGTGATCTCCTACAATGAGCAGTTCTTC. It translates to CASSPGLAGVISYNEQFF. The V call is TRBV5-1, the J call TRBJ2-1, with 14 bases identical to TRBD2. The V gene end was trimmed by 4 bases and the J gene end by 0 bases; junction bases not matched to a gene: 6. The germline V gene encodes CDR1 SGHRS and CDR2 YFSETQ. This CDR3 spans 18 amino acids.

The chain couples TRBV20-1 to TRBJ2-3, with D perhaps TRBD2 (5 bases). V lost 6 bases and J 5 bases, leaving 24 bases between the germline ends. The CDR3 loop spans 16 amino acids. Germline loops: CDR1 DFQATT, CDR2 SNEGSKA (reference sequence). The CDR3 DNA is TGCAGTGCGAGAACGACCGCTGCTAGCAGGAGAGATACGCAGTATTTT. Its translation: CSARTTAASRRDTQYF.

This chain connects TRBV6-2 or TRBV6-3 to TRBJ2-7; no definite D call. CDR3 length: 15 residues. Germline lookup yields CDR1 MNHEY and CDR2 SVGEGT. The V end lost 8 bases, the J end lost 0 bases, and 17 bases lay between the germline ends. CDR3 protein: CASSSGHSDSYEQYF. The CDR3 nucleotides read TGTGCCAGCTCGTCCGGGCACAGTGACTCCTACGAGCAGTACTTC.

This clonotype was counted many times. This sequence joins TRBV5-1 and TRBJ1-3, with TRBD1 matching 8 bases. The germline V gene has CDR1 SGHRS and CDR2 YFSETQ. The CDR3 runs 16 residues. With V trimmed by 0 bases and J by 1 base, 3 bases remained unmatched. CDR3 bases: TGCGCCAGCAGCTTGGCCGGACAGGGTTCTGGAAACACCATATATTTT. It codes for CASSLAGQGSGNTIYF.